This T cell receptor (beta chain) stems from a study of T cells expressing NK-cell markers. About the study: Sorted CD3+CD56+NKG2C+, CD3+CD56+NKG2C- and CD3+CD56-NKG2C+ T cells provided the TCR beta repertoires.

Germline CDR1 and CDR2: MRHNA and SNTAGT. This CDR3 has 17 amino acids. TCRdb processed the 5' RACE reads again and assigns one entry to each CDR3 protein, with no DNA. The listing contains 350,000 to 450,000 distinct CDR3 sequences. The J gene is TRBJ1-1, the V gene TRBV6-4; TCRdb outputs TRBD1, but without DNA this stays unchecked. The sequence derives from a man aged 18-70 years in good health. The sequenced material came from blood T cells: a sorted CD56 or NKG2C T cell subset, CD4+ or CD8+ T cells, or bulk PBMC T cells (not recorded which). The CDR3 is CASTWIPTVHMNTEAFF.